These T cell receptor beta chains were read from a single sample in a study of long-term antiretroviral therapy in people with HIV. Method: immunoSEQ multiplex PCR; TCRdb's copy keeps in-frame clones and lacks some. The repertoire holds 35,000 or so clones, approximately 94% seen once, with just over 3.5% in the top ten. The source was unsorted PBMCs, collected 4.1 years after starting antiretroviral therapy. These receptors all come from a woman aged 50 to 65 with HIV. Each CDR3 is given with its conserved first and last residue. A D gene is named only where the DNA matches it firmly. A row's size may be missing; if present it is once, few, many or a size class.

D	size	V	J	CDR3	DNA
-	-	TRBV30	TRBJ1-4	CAWSPPSEKLFF	TGTGCCTGGAGTCCCCCGAGTGAAAAACTGTTTTTT
-	-	TRBV5-1	TRBJ2-3	CASSLRTTTDTQYF	TGCGCCAGCAGTTTGAGGACTACCACAGATACGCAGTATTTT
-	-	TRBV30	TRBJ1-3	CAWGAGNTIYF	TGTGCCTGGGGAGCAGGAAACACCATATATTTT
-	-	TRBV7-2	TRBJ2-1	CASSLAEGGYWGQQQFF	TGTGCCAGCAGCTTAGCGGAAGGGGGATACTGGGGGCAGCAGCAGTTCTTC
TRBD1	-	TRBV9	TRBJ1-2	CASSVALSGGTGISNYGYTF	TGTGCCAGCAGCGTAGCCCTCTCAGGTGGGACAGGGATCTCTAACTATGGCTACACCTTC
TRBD2	-	TRBV12-5	TRBJ2-5	CASGGTSGETQYF	TGTGCTAGTGGTGGGACTAGCGGGGAGACCCAGTACTTC
-	-	TRBV18	TRBJ1-2	CASSPAGTVANYGYTF	TGTGCCAGCTCACCAGCCGGGACGGTAGCTAACTATGGCTACACCTTC
TRBD1	once	TRBV6-5	TRBJ2-5	CASSTGGETQYF	TGTGCCAGCAGTACAGGGGGCGAGACCCAGTACTTC
-	-	TRBV11-2	TRBJ1-1	CASSSSDSENTEAFF	TGTGCCAGCAGCTCCTCGGACAGTGAGAACACTGAAGCTTTCTTT
-	-	TRBV15	TRBJ1-2	CATSSRLQGDYGYTF	TGTGCCACCAGCTCGAGACTACAGGGTGACTATGGCTACACCTTC
TRBD1	-	TRBV6-5	TRBJ1-1	CASREGASEAFF	TGTGCCAGCAGGGAGGGGGCGTCTGAAGCTTTCTTT
-	-	TRBV29-1	TRBJ1-2	CSVRGTNYGYTF	TGCAGCGTTCGGGGTACTAACTATGGCTACACCTTC
TRBD2	-	TRBV5-1	TRBJ2-1	CASSRGTSGGLRQYNEQFF	TGCGCCAGCAGCCGAGGGACTAGCGGGGGCCTCAGACAATACAATGAGCAGTTCTTC